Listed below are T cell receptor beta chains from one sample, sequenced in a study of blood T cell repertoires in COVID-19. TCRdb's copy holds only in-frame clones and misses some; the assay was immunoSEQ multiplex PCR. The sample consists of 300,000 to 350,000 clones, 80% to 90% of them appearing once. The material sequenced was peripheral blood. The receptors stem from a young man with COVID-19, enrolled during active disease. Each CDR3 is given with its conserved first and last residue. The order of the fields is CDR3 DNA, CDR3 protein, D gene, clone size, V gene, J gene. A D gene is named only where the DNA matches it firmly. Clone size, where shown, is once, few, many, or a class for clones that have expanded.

CDR3nt: TGTGCCAGCAGTAGCGGTGCGAACACCGGGGAGCTGTTTTTT
CDR3aa: CASSSGANTGELFF
d_gene: -
abundance: few
v_gene: TRBV28
j_gene: TRBJ2-2

CDR3nt: TGTGCCAGCAGTGAAGCGCAGGGGGCTTCCTACGAGCAGTACTTC
CDR3aa: CASSEAQGASYEQYF
d_gene: TRBD1
abundance: few
v_gene: TRBV6-1
j_gene: TRBJ2-7

CDR3nt: TGTGCCAGCAGGGACATAGCCTACGAGCAGTACTTC
CDR3aa: CASRDIAYEQYF
d_gene: -
abundance: -
v_gene: TRBV2
j_gene: TRBJ2-7

CDR3nt: TGTGCCAGCAGCTTAGTACGACAGCCCCTCACTGAAGCTTTCTTT
CDR3aa: CASSLVRQPLTEAFF
d_gene: -
abundance: -
v_gene: TRBV7-3
j_gene: TRBJ1-1

CDR3nt: TGTGCCAGCAGACAGACCAGCTCTGGGGCCAACGTCCTGACTTTC
CDR3aa: CASRQTSSGANVLTF
d_gene: -
abundance: -
v_gene: TRBV2
j_gene: TRBJ2-6

CDR3nt: TGTGCCAGCAGCGCCACCCCAGCCGGGACAGCCTACGAGCAGTACTTC
CDR3aa: CASSATPAGTAYEQYF
d_gene: TRBD1
abundance: -
v_gene: TRBV9
j_gene: TRBJ2-7

CDR3nt: TGCAGCGCTAGACAGGGGGCATATTATGGCTACACCTTC
CDR3aa: CSARQGAYYGYTF
d_gene: TRBD1
abundance: -
v_gene: TRBV29-1
j_gene: TRBJ1-2

CDR3nt: TGTGCCAGCAATTCGGGGGCTAGCGGGCCCTACGAGCAGTACTTC
CDR3aa: CASNSGASGPYEQYF
d_gene: TRBD2
abundance: -
v_gene: TRBV6-5
j_gene: TRBJ2-7

CDR3nt: TGTGCCAGTAGTATAGTTCGGGGGGGCTACACCTTC
CDR3aa: CASSIVRGGYTF
d_gene: -
abundance: -
v_gene: TRBV19
j_gene: TRBJ1-2

CDR3nt: TGTGCCAGCAGCCCAAGGGGCAGAGAAGAGACCCAGTACTTC
CDR3aa: CASSPRGREETQYF
d_gene: -
abundance: -
v_gene: TRBV7-3
j_gene: TRBJ2-5

CDR3nt: TGTGCCAGCAGCGTCGCCCAGGGGGCCAAAAACATTCAGTACTTC
CDR3aa: CASSVAQGAKNIQYF
d_gene: -
abundance: -
v_gene: TRBV7-9
j_gene: TRBJ2-4

CDR3nt: TGTGCCAGCAGCCAAGTACTAGCGGGGGGCTCAGAGACCCAGTACTTC
CDR3aa: CASSQVLAGGSETQYF
d_gene: TRBD2
abundance: -
v_gene: TRBV3-1/TRBV3-2
j_gene: TRBJ2-5

CDR3nt: TGTGCCAGCAGCCTAGCGGGAGGATACTACGAGCAGTACTTC
CDR3aa: CASSLAGGYYEQYF
d_gene: TRBD2
abundance: -
v_gene: TRBV11-1
j_gene: TRBJ2-7

CDR3nt: TGTGCCAGCAGCTCGGGACAGGGTTCCCACGAGCAGTACTTC
CDR3aa: CASSSGQGSHEQYF
d_gene: TRBD1
abundance: few
v_gene: TRBV11-2
j_gene: TRBJ2-7

CDR3nt: TGTGCCAGCAGCCCCGGACATATGAACACTGAAGCTTTCTTT
CDR3aa: CASSPGHMNTEAFF
d_gene: -
abundance: -
v_gene: TRBV9
j_gene: TRBJ1-1

CDR3nt: TGTGCCAGTAGACAGCAGGGCCCAGATACGCAGTATTTT
CDR3aa: CASRQQGPDTQYF
d_gene: -
abundance: -
v_gene: TRBV19
j_gene: TRBJ2-3

CDR3nt: TGTGCCAGCAGCCCCAGAGGATACGAGCAGTACTTC
CDR3aa: CASSPRGYEQYF
d_gene: -
abundance: few
v_gene: TRBV3-1/TRBV3-2
j_gene: TRBJ2-7

CDR3nt: TGTGCCAGCAGCGAAAGCGGCCTAGCGCGGTACCAAGAGACCCAGTACTTC
CDR3aa: CASSESGLARYQETQYF
d_gene: -
abundance: -
v_gene: TRBV4-2
j_gene: TRBJ2-5

CDR3nt: TGTGCCAGCAGGACAGGGGGCGATGTCAAAAACATTCAGTACTTC
CDR3aa: CASRTGGDVKNIQYF
d_gene: TRBD1
abundance: -
v_gene: TRBV5-5
j_gene: TRBJ2-4

CDR3nt: TGTGCCAGCAGTGAATCGGACAGGGTAGCTAACTATGGCTACACCTTC
CDR3aa: CASSESDRVANYGYTF
d_gene: TRBD1
abundance: -
v_gene: TRBV6-1
j_gene: TRBJ1-2

CDR3nt: TGTGCCAGCAGTTCGCGCGGCGGGTGGGCCCCCTACAATGAGCAGTTCTTC
CDR3aa: CASSSRGGWAPYNEQFF
d_gene: -
abundance: -
v_gene: TRBV6-2/TRBV6-3
j_gene: TRBJ2-1

CDR3nt: TGTGCCAGCAGTTACGTGACTAGCGGGAGGTTATACGAGCAGTACTTC
CDR3aa: CASSYVTSGRLYEQYF
d_gene: TRBD2
abundance: -
v_gene: TRBV6-5
j_gene: TRBJ2-7

CDR3nt: TGTGCCAGCAGCTTCGGACTAGCGGGAGGGTACAATGAGCAGTTCTTC
CDR3aa: CASSFGLAGGYNEQFF
d_gene: TRBD2
abundance: -
v_gene: TRBV7-8
j_gene: TRBJ2-1

CDR3nt: TGTGCCACCGTAAATGAAAAACTGTTTTTT
CDR3aa: CATVNEKLFF
d_gene: -
abundance: once
v_gene: TRBV2
j_gene: TRBJ1-4

CDR3nt: TGTGCCAGCAGCTTAAACGCAGGCACAGATACGCAGTATTTT
CDR3aa: CASSLNAGTDTQYF
d_gene: -
abundance: -
v_gene: TRBV7-9
j_gene: TRBJ2-3

CDR3nt: TGTGCCAGCAGCTTATCCCCTGACAGGGGTGCCTACGAGCAGTACTTC
CDR3aa: CASSLSPDRGAYEQYF
d_gene: TRBD1
abundance: few
v_gene: TRBV7-9
j_gene: TRBJ2-7

CDR3nt: TGTGCCAGCAGTGAATACGGGGGGGACGGAGAGACCCAGTACTTC
CDR3aa: CASSEYGGDGETQYF
d_gene: TRBD2
abundance: -
v_gene: TRBV25-1
j_gene: TRBJ2-5

CDR3nt: TGTGCCAGCAGCGACAGGGTGGGGTATGGCTACACCTTC
CDR3aa: CASSDRVGYGYTF
d_gene: TRBD1
abundance: -
v_gene: TRBV6-2/TRBV6-3
j_gene: TRBJ1-2

CDR3nt: TGTGCCAGCTCACCGACAGGGGGCGCGTGGGCCAACGTCCTGACTTTC
CDR3aa: CASSPTGGAWANVLTF
d_gene: TRBD1
abundance: few
v_gene: TRBV18
j_gene: TRBJ2-6

CDR3nt: TGTGCCAGCAGCCCCGGCGCAGGGAAGCAGCCCCAGCATTTT
CDR3aa: CASSPGAGKQPQHF
d_gene: -
abundance: -
v_gene: TRBV7-2
j_gene: TRBJ1-5

CDR3nt: TGTGCCAGCAGCCAATCTACGGGGAGGGACCAGCCCCAGCATTTT
CDR3aa: CASSQSTGRDQPQHF
d_gene: -
abundance: -
v_gene: TRBV4-2
j_gene: TRBJ1-5

CDR3nt: TGCGCCAGCAAGGACAGGGGCTCGGCCACAGATACGCAGTATTTT
CDR3aa: CASKDRGSATDTQYF
d_gene: TRBD1
abundance: -
v_gene: TRBV5-1
j_gene: TRBJ2-3

CDR3nt: TGTGCCAGCAGCTTAGCGACTCTAGCGGGGTCGAATGAGCAGTTCTTC
CDR3aa: CASSLATLAGSNEQFF
d_gene: TRBD2
abundance: few
v_gene: TRBV7-2
j_gene: TRBJ2-1